Each of the 11 T cell receptor beta chains below was sequenced from the same sample in a study of blood T cell repertoires in COVID-19. The data were produced by immunoSEQ multiplex PCR, yet TCRdb's version contains in-frame clones alone and is incomplete. The data contain 52,000 or so clones, about nine tenths of them singletons. The sample taken for sequencing was peripheral blood. The receptor set was obtained from a human donor in a cohort sampled during active COVID-19.

The V and J genes are TRBV2 and TRBJ2-1; D may be TRBD2 (6 bases). CDR1 SNHLY and CDR2 FYNNEI come from the germline V gene. This CDR3 comprises 11 residues. Trimming took 8 bases from V and 11 from J, leaving 13 bases between them. The CDR3 DNA reads TGTGCCAGCTTTGGAGGGAGTAAGCAGTTCTTC. It yields the protein CASFGGSKQFF.

The chain carries TRBV6-2 or TRBV6-3 and TRBJ2-5; TRBD2 matches at 10 bases. V lost 5 bases, J lost 1 base, and 13 bases stayed unmatched. In germline, CDR1 is MNHEY, CDR2 SVGEGT. CDR3 length: 18 residues. The CDR3 sequence: CASSPTGGLARFQETQYF. The CDR3 DNA follows: TGTGCCAGCAGTCCCACGGGGGGACTAGCGAGGTTCCAAGAGACCCAGTACTTC.

This CDR3 reads CASSSGASGFDTQYF. CDR3 coding DNA: TGCGCCAGCAGCTCCGGGGCTAGCGGGTTCGATACGCAGTATTTT. The chain carries TRBV5-1 and TRBJ2-3; 8 bases agree with TRBD2. The CDR3 contains 15 residues. With V trimmed by 3 bases and J by 6 bases, 9 bases remained unmatched. Germline CDR1 is SGHRS and CDR2 is YFSETQ. The full variable domain, with the rest looked up from reference TRBV5-1 and TRBJ2-3, is KAGVTQTPRYLIKTRGQQVTLSCSPISGHRSVSWYQQTPGQGLQFLFEYFSETQRNKGNFPGRFSGRQFSNSRSEMNVSTLELGDSALYLCASSSGASGFDTQYFGPGTRLTVL.

The chain recombines TRBV7-3 with TRBJ2-3, with D possibly TRBD2 on 5 matching bases. This CDR3 comprises 11 residues. The germline V gene has CDR1 SGHTA and CDR2 FQGTGA. V shed 5 bases and J shed 9 bases, with 9 bases lying between them. CDR3 coding DNA: TGTGCCAGCAGCGACGGGAAAACGCAGTATTTT. Its translation: CASSDGKTQYF.

The chain uses TRBV19 and TRBJ2-7; D uncertain. Per the germline V gene, CDR1 is LNHDA and CDR2 is SQIVND (reference sequence). The V gene lost 5 bases and the J gene lost 3 bases, with 20 bases spanning the gap. The CDR3 is 16 amino acids. CDR3 region: CASSSRPQLPIYEQYF. The DNA for the CDR3 is TGTGCCAGTAGTTCTAGACCCCAACTTCCTATCTACGAGCAGTACTTC.

The chain joins TRBV15 to TRBJ1-2; possibly TRBD1 for D (5 bases). The ends were cut back, 4 bases at V and 2 bases at J, with 14 bases in the middle. Germline lookup yields CDR1 LNHNV and CDR2 YYDKDF (reference sequence). The CDR3 runs to 15 residues. The CDR3: CATSKVGAQNYGYTF. In DNA form, the CDR3 reads TGTGCCACCAGCAAAGTAGGGGCACAAAACTATGGCTACACCTTC.

This chain uses TRBV25-1 with TRBJ2-1; maybe TRBD2 (6 bases). Trimming took off 4 bases at V and 8 bases at J, with 6 bases between the two ends. Germline loops: CDR1 MGHDK, CDR2 SYGVNS. The CDR3 loop spans 11 amino acids. DNA of the CDR3: TGTGCCAGCAGTGGCGGGGATGAGCAGTTCTTC. This encodes CASSGGDEQFF.

The rearrangement links TRBV2 to TRBJ2-7; 8 bases line up with TRBD1. Germline CDR1 reads SNHLY; CDR2 reads FYNNEI. Trimming took 3 bases from V and 0 from J; bases not matched to a gene: 7. The CDR3 extends over 16 amino acids. The CDR3 region is CASSEFPGQVSYEQYF. In DNA form, the CDR3 reads TGTGCCAGCAGTGAGTTCCCGGGACAGGTCTCCTACGAGCAGTACTTC. Filled out from reference TRBV2 and TRBJ2-7, the complete variable domain reads EPEVTQTPSHQVTQMGQEVILRCVPISNHLYFYWYRQILGQKVEFLVSFYNNEISEKSEIFDDQFSVERPDGSNFTLKIRSTKLEDSAMYFCASSEFPGQVSYEQYFGPGTRLTVT.

About this clone itself: The identical CDR3 is also encoded by other nucleotide sequences in the sample. V usage is TRBV3-1 (or the pseudogene TRBV3-2) and J usage is TRBJ2-2; weak D call: TRBD2 (6 bases). Germline CDR1 reads LGHDT; CDR2 reads YNNKEL (reference sequence). V was shortened by 3 bases and J by 5 bases, with 10 bases between the two germline ends. The CDR3 is 14 residues long. The DNA for the CDR3 is TGTGCCAGCAGCCAGCCAGGGAGGACCGGGGAGCTGTTTTTT. Encoded protein: CASSQPGRTGELFF.

V gene TRBV7-3 combines with J gene TRBJ2-2, with a weak D call TRBD1 (6 bases). This CDR3 is built from 14 residues. CDR1 SGHTA and CDR2 FQGTGA come from the germline V gene. V was shortened by 4 bases and J by 6 bases, with 12 bases between the two germline ends. The chain's CDR3 is CASSSTGSSGELFF. In nucleotides, the CDR3 is TGTGCCAGCAGCTCAACAGGGAGTTCCGGGGAGCTGTTTTTT. The full variable domain, completed using reference TRBV7-3 and TRBJ2-2, is GAGVSQTPSNKVTEKGKYVELRCDPISGHTALYWYRQSLGQGPEFLIYFQGTGAADDSGLPNDRFFAVRPEGSVSTLKIQRTERGDSAVYLCASSSTGSSGELFFGEGSRLTVL.

The V and J genes are TRBV6-5 and TRBJ1-1, with 8 nucleotides matching TRBD1. The CDR3 contains 14 residues. Germline V gene sequence: CDR1 MNHEY, CDR2 SVGAGI. V was clipped by 8 bases and J by 0 bases; unmatched bases: 5. The CDR3: CASAGQGMNTEAFF. In nucleotides, the CDR3 is TGTGCCAGCGCTGGACAGGGTATGAACACTGAAGCTTTCTTT.